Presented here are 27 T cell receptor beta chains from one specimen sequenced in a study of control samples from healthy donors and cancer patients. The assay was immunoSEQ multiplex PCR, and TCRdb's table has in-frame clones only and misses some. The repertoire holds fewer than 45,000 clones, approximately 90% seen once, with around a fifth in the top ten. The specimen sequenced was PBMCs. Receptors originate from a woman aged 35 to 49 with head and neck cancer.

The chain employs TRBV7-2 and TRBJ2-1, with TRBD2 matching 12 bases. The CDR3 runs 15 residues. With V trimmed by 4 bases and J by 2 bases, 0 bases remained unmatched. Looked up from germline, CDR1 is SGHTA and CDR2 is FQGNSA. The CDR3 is CASSWTSGTYNEQFF. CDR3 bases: TGTGCCAGCAGCTGGACTAGCGGGACCTACAATGAGCAGTTCTTC.

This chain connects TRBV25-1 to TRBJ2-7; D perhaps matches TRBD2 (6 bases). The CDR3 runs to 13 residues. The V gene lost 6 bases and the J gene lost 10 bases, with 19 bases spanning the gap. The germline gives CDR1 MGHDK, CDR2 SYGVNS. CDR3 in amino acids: CASSQPGLPPQYF. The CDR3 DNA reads TGTGCCAGCAGCCAACCGGGACTTCCTCCCCAGTACTTC.

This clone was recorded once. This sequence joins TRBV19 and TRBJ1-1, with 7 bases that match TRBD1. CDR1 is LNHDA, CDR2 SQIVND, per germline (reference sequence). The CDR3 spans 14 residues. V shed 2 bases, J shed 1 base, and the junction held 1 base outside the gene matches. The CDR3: CASSIRTGNTEAFF. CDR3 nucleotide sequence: TGTGCCAGTAGTATAAGGACAGGGAACACTGAAGCTTTCTTT.

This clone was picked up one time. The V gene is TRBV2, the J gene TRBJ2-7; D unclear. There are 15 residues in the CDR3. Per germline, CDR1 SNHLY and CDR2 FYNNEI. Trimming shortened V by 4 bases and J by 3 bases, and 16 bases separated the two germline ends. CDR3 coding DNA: TGTGCCAGCAGTGGGACGTTCCGAGGCGTCTACGAGCAGTACTTC. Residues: CASSGTFRGVYEQYF.

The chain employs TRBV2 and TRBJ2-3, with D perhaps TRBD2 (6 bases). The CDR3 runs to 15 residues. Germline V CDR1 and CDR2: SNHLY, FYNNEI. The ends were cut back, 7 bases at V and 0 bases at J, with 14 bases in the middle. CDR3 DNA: TGTGCCAGCAAGGTTTGGGCGGGAAGCACAGATACGCAGTATTTT. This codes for CASKVWAGSTDTQYF.

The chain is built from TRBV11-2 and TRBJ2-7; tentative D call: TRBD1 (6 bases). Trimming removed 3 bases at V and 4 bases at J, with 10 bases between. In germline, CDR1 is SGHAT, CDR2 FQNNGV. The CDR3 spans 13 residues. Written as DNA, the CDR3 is TGTGCCAGCAGCTTTCAACAGGGATACGAGCAGTACTTC. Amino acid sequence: CASSFQQGYEQYF. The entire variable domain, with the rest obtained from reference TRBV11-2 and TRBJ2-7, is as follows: EAGVAQSPRYKIIEKRQSVAFWCNPISGHATLYWYQQILGQGPKLLIQFQNNGVVDDSQLPKDRFSAERLKGVDSTLKIQPAKLEDSAVYLCASSFQQGYEQYFGPGTRLTVT.

The CDR3 coding sequence is TGTGCCAGTAGTCCCCGGGGAGCGGGAGGGCGTGAGCAGTTCTTC. Its translation is CASSPRGAGGREQFF. V and J are TRBV19 and TRBJ2-1, with 10 bases fitting TRBD2. Germline CDR1 and CDR2: LNHDA and SQIVND (reference sequence). The V and J ends lost 5 bases and 9 bases, in that order; junction bases with no gene match: 10. This CDR3 region has 15 residues.

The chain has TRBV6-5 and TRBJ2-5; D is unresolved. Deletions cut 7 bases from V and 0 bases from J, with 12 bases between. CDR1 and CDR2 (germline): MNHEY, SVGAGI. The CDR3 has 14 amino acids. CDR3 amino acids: CASIPQPYQETQYF. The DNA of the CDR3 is TGTGCCAGCATACCACAGCCCTACCAAGAGACCCAGTACTTC.

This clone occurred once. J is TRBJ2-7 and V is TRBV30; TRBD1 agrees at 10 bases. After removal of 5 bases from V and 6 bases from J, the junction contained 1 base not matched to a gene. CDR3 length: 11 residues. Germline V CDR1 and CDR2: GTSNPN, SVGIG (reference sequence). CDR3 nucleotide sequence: TGTGCCTGGGGGGACAGGGGCGAGCAGTACTTC. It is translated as CAWGDRGEQYF.

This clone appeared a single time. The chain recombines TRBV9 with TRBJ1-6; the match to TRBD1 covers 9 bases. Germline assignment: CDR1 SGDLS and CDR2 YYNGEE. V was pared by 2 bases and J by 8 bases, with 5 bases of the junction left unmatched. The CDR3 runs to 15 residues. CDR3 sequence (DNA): TGTGCCAGCAGCGTGGGACAGGGCGTTGATTCACCCCTCCACTTT. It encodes CASSVGQGVDSPLHF. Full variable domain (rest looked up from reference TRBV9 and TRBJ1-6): DSGVTQTPKHLITATGQRVTLRCSPRSGDLSVYWYQQSLDQGLQFLIQYYNGEERAKGNILERFSAQQFPDLHSELNLSSLELGDSALYFCASSVGQGVDSPLHFGNGTRLTVT.

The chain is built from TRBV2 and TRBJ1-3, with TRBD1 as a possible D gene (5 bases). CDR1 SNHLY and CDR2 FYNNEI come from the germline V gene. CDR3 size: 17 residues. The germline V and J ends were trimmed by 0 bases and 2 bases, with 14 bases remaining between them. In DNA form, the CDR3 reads TGTGCCAGCAGTGAAGCGCCCCAGGGCGAAACTGGAAACACCATATATTTT. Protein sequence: CASSEAPQGETGNTIYF. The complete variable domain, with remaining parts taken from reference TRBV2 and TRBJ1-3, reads EPEVTQTPSHQVTQMGQEVILRCVPISNHLYFYWYRQILGQKVEFLVSFYNNEISEKSEIFDDQFSVERPDGSNFTLKIRSTKLEDSAMYFCASSEAPQGETGNTIYFGEGSWLTVV.

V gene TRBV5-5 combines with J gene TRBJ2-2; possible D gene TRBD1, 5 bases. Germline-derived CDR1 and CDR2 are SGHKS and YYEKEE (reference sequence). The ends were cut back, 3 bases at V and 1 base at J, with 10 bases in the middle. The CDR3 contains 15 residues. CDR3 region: CASSSQGWNTGELFF. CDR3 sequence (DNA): TGTGCCAGCAGCTCCCAGGGTTGGAACACCGGGGAGCTGTTTTTT.

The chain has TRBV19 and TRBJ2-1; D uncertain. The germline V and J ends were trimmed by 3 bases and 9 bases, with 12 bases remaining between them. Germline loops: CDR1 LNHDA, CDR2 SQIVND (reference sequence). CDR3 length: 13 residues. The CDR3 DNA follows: TGTGCCAGTAGTATGAAAGGATTTCGTGAGCAGTTCTTC. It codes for CASSMKGFREQFF.

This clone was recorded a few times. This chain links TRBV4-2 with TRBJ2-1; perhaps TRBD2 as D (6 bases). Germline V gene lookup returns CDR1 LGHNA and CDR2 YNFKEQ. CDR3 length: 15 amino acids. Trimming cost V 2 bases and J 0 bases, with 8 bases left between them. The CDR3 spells CASSQYGSSYNEQFF. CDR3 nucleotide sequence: TGTGCCAGCAGCCAATACGGGAGCTCCTACAATGAGCAGTTCTTC.

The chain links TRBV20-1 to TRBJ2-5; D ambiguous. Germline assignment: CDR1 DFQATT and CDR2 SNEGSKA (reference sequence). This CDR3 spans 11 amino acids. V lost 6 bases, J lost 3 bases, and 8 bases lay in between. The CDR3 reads CSAGPKETQYF. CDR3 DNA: TGCAGTGCCGGCCCAAAAGAGACCCAGTACTTC.

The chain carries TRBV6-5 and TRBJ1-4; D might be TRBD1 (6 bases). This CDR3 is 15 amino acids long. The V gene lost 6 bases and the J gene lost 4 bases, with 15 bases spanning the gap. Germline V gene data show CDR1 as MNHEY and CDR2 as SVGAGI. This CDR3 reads CASSSLKGVNEKLFF. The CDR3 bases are TGTGCCAGCAGCTCCTTAAAGGGGGTTAATGAAAAACTGTTTTTT.

The CDR3 DNA follows: TGTGCCAGCAGCCCCGGACTAGCGGGAGGACCTGCTAGCACAGATACGCAGTATTTT. Protein product: CASSPGLAGGPASTDTQYF. The chain combines TRBV7-3 with TRBJ2-3; 14 bases fit TRBD2. The CDR3 covers 19 residues. Germline trimming cut 5 bases from V and 0 bases from J; bases unmatched to any gene: 10. Germline V gene data show CDR1 as SGHTA and CDR2 as FQGTGA.

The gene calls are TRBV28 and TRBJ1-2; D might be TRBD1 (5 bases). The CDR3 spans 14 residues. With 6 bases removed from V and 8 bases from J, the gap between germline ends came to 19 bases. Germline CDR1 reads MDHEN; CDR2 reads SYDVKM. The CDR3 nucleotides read TGTGCCAGCAGCCCCCGGGGTAGGGGCAAAGGCTACACCTTC. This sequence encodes CASSPRGRGKGYTF.

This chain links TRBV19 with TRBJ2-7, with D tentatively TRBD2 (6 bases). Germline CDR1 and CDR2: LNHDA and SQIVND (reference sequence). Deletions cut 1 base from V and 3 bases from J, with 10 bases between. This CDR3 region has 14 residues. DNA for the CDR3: TGTGCCAGTAGTATAGTCCCGGGGGACTACGAGCAGTACTTC. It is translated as CASSIVPGDYEQYF.

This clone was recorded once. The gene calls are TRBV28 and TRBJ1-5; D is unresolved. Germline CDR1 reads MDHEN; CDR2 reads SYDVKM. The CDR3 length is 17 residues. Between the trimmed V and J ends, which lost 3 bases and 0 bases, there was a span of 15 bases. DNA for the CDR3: TGTGCCAGCAGTTTTGAACAGTCATCCTATAGCAATCAGCCCCAGCATTTT. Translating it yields CASSFEQSSYSNQPQHF.

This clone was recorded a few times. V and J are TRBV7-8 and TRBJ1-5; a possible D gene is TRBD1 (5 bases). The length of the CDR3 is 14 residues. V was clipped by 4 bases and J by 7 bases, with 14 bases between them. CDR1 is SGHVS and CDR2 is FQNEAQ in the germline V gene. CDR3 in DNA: TGTGCCAGCAGCTCCTCAGGGTTAGGGCAGCCCCAGCATTTT. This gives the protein CASSSSGLGQPQHF.

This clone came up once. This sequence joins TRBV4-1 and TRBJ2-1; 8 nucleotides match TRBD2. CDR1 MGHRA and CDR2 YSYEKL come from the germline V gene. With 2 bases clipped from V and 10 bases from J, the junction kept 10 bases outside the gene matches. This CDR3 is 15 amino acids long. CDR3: CASSQRGTRRGEQFF. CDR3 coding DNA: TGCGCCAGCAGCCAACGGGGGACTAGAAGGGGGGAGCAGTTCTTC.

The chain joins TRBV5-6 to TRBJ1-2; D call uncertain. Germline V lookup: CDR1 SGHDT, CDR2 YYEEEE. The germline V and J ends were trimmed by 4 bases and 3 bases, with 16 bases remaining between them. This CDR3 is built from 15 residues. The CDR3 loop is CASSPAEIGDYGYTF. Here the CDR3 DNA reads TGTGCCAGCAGCCCCGCGGAAATCGGGGACTATGGCTACACCTTC.

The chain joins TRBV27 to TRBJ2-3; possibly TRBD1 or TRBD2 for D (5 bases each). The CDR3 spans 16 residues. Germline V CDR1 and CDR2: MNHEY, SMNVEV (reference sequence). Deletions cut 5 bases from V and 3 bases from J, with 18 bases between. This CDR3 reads CASSPPLGWGTDTQYF. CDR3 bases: TGTGCCAGCAGTCCTCCACTAGGGTGGGGGACAGATACGCAGTATTTT.

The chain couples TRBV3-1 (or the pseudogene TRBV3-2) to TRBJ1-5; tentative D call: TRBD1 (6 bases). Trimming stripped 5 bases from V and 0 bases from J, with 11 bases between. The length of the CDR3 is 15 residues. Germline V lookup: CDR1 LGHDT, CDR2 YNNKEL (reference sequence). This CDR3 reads CASSIGTSSNQPQHF. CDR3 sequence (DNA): TGTGCCAGCAGCATCGGGACATCTAGCAATCAGCCCCAGCATTTT.

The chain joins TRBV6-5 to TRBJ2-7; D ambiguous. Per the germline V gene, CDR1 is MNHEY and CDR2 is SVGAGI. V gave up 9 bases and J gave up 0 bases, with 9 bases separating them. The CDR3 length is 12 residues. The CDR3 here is CASRTYSYEQYF. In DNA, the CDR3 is TGTGCCAGTCGGACCTACTCCTACGAGCAGTACTTC.

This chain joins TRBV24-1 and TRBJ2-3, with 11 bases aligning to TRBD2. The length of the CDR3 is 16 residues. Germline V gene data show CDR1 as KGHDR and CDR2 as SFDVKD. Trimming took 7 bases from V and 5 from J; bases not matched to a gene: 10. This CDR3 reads CATRSDSGRALDTQYF. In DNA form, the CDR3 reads TGTGCCACCAGAAGCGATAGCGGGAGGGCCTTAGATACGCAGTATTTT.